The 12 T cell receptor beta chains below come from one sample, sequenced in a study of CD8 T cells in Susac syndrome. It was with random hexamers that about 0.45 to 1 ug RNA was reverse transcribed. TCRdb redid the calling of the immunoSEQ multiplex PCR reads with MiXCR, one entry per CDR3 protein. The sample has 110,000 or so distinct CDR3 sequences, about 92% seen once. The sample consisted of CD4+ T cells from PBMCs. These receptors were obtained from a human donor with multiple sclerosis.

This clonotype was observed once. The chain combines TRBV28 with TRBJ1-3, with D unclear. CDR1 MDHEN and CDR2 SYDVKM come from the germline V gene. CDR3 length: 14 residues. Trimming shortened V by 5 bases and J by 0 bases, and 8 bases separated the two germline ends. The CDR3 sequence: CASSLPLSGNTIYF. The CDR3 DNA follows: TGTGCCAGCAGTCTACCGCTCTCTGGAAACACCATATATTTT.

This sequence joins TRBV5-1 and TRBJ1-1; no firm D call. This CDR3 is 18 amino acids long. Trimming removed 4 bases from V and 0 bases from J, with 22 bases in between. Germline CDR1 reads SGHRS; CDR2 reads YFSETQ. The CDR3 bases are TGCGCCAGCAGCCCAATCGGTCGGGCCAGCATAGTGAACACTGAAGCTTTCTTT. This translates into CASSPIGRASIVNTEAFF.

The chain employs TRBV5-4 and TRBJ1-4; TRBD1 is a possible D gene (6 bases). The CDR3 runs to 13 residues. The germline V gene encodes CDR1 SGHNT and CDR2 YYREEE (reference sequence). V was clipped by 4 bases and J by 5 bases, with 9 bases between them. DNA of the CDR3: TGTGCCAGCAGCATCGGACAGAATGAAAAACTGTTTTTT. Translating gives CASSIGQNEKLFF.

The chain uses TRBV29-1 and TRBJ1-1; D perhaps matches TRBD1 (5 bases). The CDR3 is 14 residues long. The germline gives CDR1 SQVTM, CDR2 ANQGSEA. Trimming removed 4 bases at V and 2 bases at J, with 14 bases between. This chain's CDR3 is CSVGGGVTNTEAFF. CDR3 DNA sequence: TGCAGCGTTGGGGGGGGAGTAACTAACACTGAAGCTTTCTTT. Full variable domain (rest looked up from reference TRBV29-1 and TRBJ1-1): SAVISQKPSRDICQRGTSLTIQCQVDSQVTMMFWYRQQPGQSLTLIATANQGSEATYESGFVIDKFPISRPNLTFSTLTVSNMSPEDSSIYLCSVGGGVTNTEAFFGQGTRLTVV.

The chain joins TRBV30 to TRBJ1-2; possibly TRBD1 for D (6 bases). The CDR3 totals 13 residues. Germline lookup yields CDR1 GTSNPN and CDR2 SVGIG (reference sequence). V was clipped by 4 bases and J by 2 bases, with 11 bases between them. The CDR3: CAWTPGQNYGYTF. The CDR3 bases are TGTGCCTGGACCCCCGGACAGAACTATGGCTACACCTTC.

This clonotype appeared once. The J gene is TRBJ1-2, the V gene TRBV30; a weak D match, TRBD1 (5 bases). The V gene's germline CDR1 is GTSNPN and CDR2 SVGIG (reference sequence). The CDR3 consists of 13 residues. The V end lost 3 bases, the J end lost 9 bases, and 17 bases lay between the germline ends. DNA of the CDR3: TGTGCCTGGAGCCTCACGGGGGTGGGAAGCTACACCTTC. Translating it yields CAWSLTGVGSYTF.

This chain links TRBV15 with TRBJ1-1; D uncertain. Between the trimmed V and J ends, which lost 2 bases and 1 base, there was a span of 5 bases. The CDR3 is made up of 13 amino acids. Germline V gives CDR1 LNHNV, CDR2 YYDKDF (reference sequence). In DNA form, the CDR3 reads TGTGCCACCAGCAGACAGGAGAACACTGAAGCTTTCTTT. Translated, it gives CATSRQENTEAFF. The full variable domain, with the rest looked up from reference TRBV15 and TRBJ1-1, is DAMVIQNPRYQVTQFGKPVTLSCSQTLNHNVMYWYQQKSSQAPKLLFHYYDKDFNNEADTPDNFQSRRPNTSFCFLDIRSPGLGDTAMYLCATSRQENTEAFFGQGTRLTVV.

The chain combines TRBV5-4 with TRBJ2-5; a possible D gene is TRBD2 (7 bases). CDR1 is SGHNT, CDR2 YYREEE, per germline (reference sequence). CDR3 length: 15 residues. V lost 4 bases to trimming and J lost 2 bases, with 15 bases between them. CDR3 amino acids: CASSGGGGWQETQYF. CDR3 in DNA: TGTGCCAGCAGCGGGGGAGGGGGGTGGCAAGAGACCCAGTACTTC.

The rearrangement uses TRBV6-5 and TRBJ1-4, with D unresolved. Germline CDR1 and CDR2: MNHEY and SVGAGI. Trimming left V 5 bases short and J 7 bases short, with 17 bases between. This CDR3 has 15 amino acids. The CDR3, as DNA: TGTGCCAGCAGTAAAAGTAGGCGGACCCTTGAAAAACTGTTTTTT. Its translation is CASSKSRRTLEKLFF.

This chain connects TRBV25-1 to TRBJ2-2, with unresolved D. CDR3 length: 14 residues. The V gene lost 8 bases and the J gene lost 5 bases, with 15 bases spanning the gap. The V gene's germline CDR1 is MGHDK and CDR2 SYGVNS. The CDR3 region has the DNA TGTGCCAGCTCTCCTAGGGTGGGGACCGGGGAGCTGTTTTTT. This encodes CASSPRVGTGELFF. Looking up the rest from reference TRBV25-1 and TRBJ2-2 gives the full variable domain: EADIYQTPRYLVIGTGKKITLECSQTMGHDKMYWYQQDPGMELHLIHYSYGVNSTEKGDLSSESTVSRIRTEHFPLTLESARPSHTSQYLCASSPRVGTGELFFGEGSRLTVL.

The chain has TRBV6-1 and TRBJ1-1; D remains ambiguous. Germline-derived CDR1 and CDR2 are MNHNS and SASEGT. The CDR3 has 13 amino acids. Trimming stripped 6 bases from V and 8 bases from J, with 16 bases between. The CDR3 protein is CASRQAAREEAFF. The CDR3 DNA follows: TGTGCCAGCAGGCAGGCGGCTCGAGAGGAAGCTTTCTTT.

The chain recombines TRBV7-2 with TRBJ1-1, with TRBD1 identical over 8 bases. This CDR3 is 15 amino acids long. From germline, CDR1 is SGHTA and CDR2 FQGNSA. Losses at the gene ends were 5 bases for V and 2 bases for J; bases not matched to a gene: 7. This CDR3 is CASSKQGGSNTEAFF. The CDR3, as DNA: TGTGCCAGCAGCAAACAGGGGGGCTCCAACACTGAAGCTTTCTTT.